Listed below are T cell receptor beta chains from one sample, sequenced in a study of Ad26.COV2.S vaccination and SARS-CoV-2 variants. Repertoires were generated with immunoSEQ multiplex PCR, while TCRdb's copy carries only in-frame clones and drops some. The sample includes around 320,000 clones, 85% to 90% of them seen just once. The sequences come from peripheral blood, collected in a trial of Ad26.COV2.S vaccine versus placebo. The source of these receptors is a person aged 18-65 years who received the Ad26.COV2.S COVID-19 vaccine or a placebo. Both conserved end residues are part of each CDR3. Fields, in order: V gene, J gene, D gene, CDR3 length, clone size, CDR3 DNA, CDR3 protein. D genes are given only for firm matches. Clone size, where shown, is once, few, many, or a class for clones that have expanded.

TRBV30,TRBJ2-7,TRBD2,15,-,TGTGCCTGGAGCGCCCTGCGGACTAGCGGCTACGAGCAGTACTTC,CAWSALRTSGYEQYF
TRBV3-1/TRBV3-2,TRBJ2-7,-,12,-,TGTGCCAGCAGAGGACAGCGTTACGAGCAGTACTTC,CASRGQRYEQYF
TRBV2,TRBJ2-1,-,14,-,TGTGCCAGCAGTGATCTCGGCTCCTACAATGAGCAGTTCTTC,CASSDLGSYNEQFF
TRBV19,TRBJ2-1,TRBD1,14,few,TGTGCCAGTAGTATGCAGGGGGCCTACAATGAGCAGTTCTTC,CASSMQGAYNEQFF
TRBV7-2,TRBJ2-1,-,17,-,TGTGCCAGCAGCTTAGAAGGGCGTTGGAGCTCCTACAATGAGCAGTTCTTC,CASSLEGRWSSYNEQFF
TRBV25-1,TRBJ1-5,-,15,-,TGTGCCAGCAGCGAAGAAGGTCCAAGCAATCAGCCCCAGCATTTT,CASSEEGPSNQPQHF
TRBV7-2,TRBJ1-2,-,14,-,TGTGCCAGCAGCTCCCCCGGGGGGATGGGGGGCTACACCTTC,CASSSPGGMGGYTF
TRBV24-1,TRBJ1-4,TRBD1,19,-,TGTGCCACCAGCCCGCCGGGACAGGGGGCGAGATTAATAAGGGAAAAACTGTTTTTT,CATSPPGQGARLIREKLFF
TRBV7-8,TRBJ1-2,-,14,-,TGTGCCAGCAGCTTAGCAGTCAAGGAAACTGGCTACACCTTC,CASSLAVKETGYTF
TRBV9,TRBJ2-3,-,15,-,TGTGCCAGCAGCGCGAGCACGGGAGGCACAGATACGCAGTATTTT,CASSASTGGTDTQYF
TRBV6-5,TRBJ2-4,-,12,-,TGTGCCAGTCGCACAGATAAAAACATTCAGTACTTC,CASRTDKNIQYF
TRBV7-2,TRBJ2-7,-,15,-,TGTGCCAGCAGCTCCCCGTGGAGGGAGAGTGACGAGCAGTACTTC,CASSSPWRESDEQYF
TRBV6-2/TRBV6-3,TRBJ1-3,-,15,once,TGTGCCAGCAGCCTTCACCTACGAGGTGGAAACACCATATATTTT,CASSLHLRGGNTIYF
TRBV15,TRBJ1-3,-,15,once,TGTGCCACCAGCACTAGGACAGCCTCTGGAAACACCATATATTTT,CATSTRTASGNTIYF
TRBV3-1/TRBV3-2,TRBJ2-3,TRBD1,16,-,TGTGCCAGCAGCCCGGACGGGGAACAGGGGTCGAACGGGCAGTATTTT,CASSPDGEQGSNGQYF
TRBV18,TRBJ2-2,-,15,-,TGTGCCAGCTCGGCCTCCCGCAGGGTCCCCGGGGAGCTGTTTTTT,CASSASRRVPGELFF
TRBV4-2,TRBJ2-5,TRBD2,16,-,TGTGCCAGCAGTCTTAGCGGACTAGCCGAAGCAGAGACCCAGTACTTC,CASSLSGLAEAETQYF
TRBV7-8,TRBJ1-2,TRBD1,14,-,TGTGCCAGCAGCTTAGGGGACAGGGCTGCCGGCTACACCTTC,CASSLGDRAAGYTF
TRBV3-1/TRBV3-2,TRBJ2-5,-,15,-,TGTGCCAGCAGCCTCCCGGACAGATACCAAGAGACCCAGTACTTC,CASSLPDRYQETQYF
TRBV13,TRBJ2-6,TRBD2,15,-,TGTGCCAGCCAGCGGGAGGGGATCGGGGCCAACGTCCTGACTTTC,CASQREGIGANVLTF
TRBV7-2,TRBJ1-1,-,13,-,TGTGCCAGCAGCTCCGCAGGGAGCACTGAAGCTTTCTTT,CASSSAGSTEAFF
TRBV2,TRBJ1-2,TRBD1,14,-,TGTGCCAGCAACCCATTTCAGGGGGCCGGTGGCTACACCTTC,CASNPFQGAGGYTF
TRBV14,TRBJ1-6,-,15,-,TGTGCCAGCAGCCAAGAGGGGACCGCTTTTTCCCCCCTCCACTTT,CASSQEGTAFSPLHF
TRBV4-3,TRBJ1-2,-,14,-,TGCGCCAGCAGCCAAGCATGGACAGAAGGGGGCTACACCTTC,CASSQAWTEGGYTF
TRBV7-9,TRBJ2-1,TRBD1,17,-,TGTGCCAGCAGCCATCAACAGGGGAGCGGCTACTACAATGAGCAGTTCTTC,CASSHQQGSGYYNEQFF
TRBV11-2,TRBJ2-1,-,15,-,TGTGCCAGCAGCTCCCCCATACAGGGTCGCGATGAGCAGTTCTTC,CASSSPIQGRDEQFF
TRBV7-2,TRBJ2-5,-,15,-,TGTGCCAGCAGCGGTTCGGGTGGAGACCAAGAGACCCAGTACTTC,CASSGSGGDQETQYF
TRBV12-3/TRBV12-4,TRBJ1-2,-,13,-,TGTGCCAGCAGCCCTACAATTACCTATGGCTACACCTTC,CASSPTITYGYTF
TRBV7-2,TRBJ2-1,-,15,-,TGTGCCAGCAGCCTCGCGGGGAGCTCCTACAATGAGCAGTTCTTC,CASSLAGSSYNEQFF
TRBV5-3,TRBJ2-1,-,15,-,TGTGCCAGAAGCACCCCACAGTGTCCTAAAGGTGAGCAGTTCTTC,CARSTPQCPKGEQFF
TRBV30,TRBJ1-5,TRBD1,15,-,TGTGCCTGGCAATCTACAGGGGGCTTCGATCAGCCCCAGCATTTT,CAWQSTGGFDQPQHF
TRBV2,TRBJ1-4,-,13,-,TGTGCCAGCAGTGTACAGGGCCGGGCAAAACTGTTTTTT,CASSVQGRAKLFF
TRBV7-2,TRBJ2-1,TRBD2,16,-,TGTGCCAGCAGGTTTCCAGGACTAGCGGGGAAGAGTGAGCAGTTCTTC,CASRFPGLAGKSEQFF
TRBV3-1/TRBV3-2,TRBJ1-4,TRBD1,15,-,TGTGCCAGCAGCCTATACAGGGGTGATAATGAAAAACTGTTTTTT,CASSLYRGDNEKLFF
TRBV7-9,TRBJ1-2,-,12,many,TGTGCCAGCAGCTTGGGGGACGACGGCTACACCTTC,CASSLGDDGYTF
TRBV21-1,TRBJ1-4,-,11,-,TGTGCCAGCAGCAGCAGGGCGAGACTGTTTTTT,CASSSRARLFF
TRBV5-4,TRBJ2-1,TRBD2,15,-,TGTGCCAGCAGCCAGACTAGCGGCTCCTACAATGAGCAGTTCTTC,CASSQTSGSYNEQFF
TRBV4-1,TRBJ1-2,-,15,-,TGCGCCAGCAGCCAAGCTCCCCAAGGGAACTATGGCTACACCTTC,CASSQAPQGNYGYTF
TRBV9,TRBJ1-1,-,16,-,TGTGCCAGCTCCGGGACGCTAAACCTGAAGAACACTGAAGCTTTCTTT,CASSGTLNLKNTEAFF
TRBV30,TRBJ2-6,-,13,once,TGTGCCTGGAGTCCGGGGACAGCCAACGTCCTGACTTTC,CAWSPGTANVLTF
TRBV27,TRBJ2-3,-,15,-,TGTGCCAGCAGTTCTTTCCCTGGAAGCACAGATACGCAGTATTTT,CASSSFPGSTDTQYF
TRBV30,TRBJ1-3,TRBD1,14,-,TGTGCCTACATCCGGGACAGCTCTGGAAACACCATATATTTT,CAYIRDSSGNTIYF
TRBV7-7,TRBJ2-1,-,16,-,TGTGCCAGCAGCCCGAGGGGGTCGGGGAACTACAATGAGCAGTTCTTC,CASSPRGSGNYNEQFF
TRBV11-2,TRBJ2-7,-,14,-,TGTGCCAGCAGCCCCGAACCTCTCCACTACGAGCAGTACTTC,CASSPEPLHYEQYF
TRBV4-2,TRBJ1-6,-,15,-,TGTGCCAGCAGCCAAGTCGGGGCCGAAGGGTCACCCCTCCACTTT,CASSQVGAEGSPLHF
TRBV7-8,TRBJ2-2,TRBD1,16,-,TGTGCCAGCAGCTGGGTGGCACAGGGGGTAAACGGGGAGCTGTTTTTT,CASSWVAQGVNGELFF
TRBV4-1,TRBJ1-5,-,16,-,TGCGCCAGCAGCCAAGATCTCGCCGGGCCCTATCAGCCCCAGCATTTT,CASSQDLAGPYQPQHF
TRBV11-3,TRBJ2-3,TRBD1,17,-,TGTGCCAGCAGCTTAAGGTCAGGGGGCGGAAAGACAGATACGCAGTATTTT,CASSLRSGGGKTDTQYF
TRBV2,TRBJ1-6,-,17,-,TGTGCCAGCAGAGGCAGGGGCTGGAGCTCCTATAATTCACCCCTCCACTTT,CASRGRGWSSYNSPLHF